This entry lists 29 T cell receptor beta chains sequenced from one sample in a study of radiotherapy plus CTLA-4 blockade in lung cancer. Profiling relied on immunoSEQ multiplex PCR, and the TCRdb table lists in-frame clones only, not all of them. The sample yields fewer than 150,000 clones, 78% seen once. This sample comprised peripheral blood, obtained from a patient treated with radiotherapy plus ipilimumab. These receptors originate from a human donor with non-small cell lung cancer who had a partial response to radiotherapy plus ipilimumab.

The rearrangement links TRBV15 to TRBJ1-3; D not certain. Germline V lookup: CDR1 LNHNV, CDR2 YYDKDF (reference sequence). Trimming removed 0 bases at V and 2 bases at J, with 11 bases between. The length of the CDR3 is 16 residues. CDR3 sequence (DNA): TGTGCCACCAGCAGAGATCATTCGGGGACTGGAAACACCATATATTTT. It encodes CATSRDHSGTGNTIYF.

The chain is built from TRBV19 and TRBJ2-6; D remains unclear. This CDR3 has 15 amino acids. The V end was cut by 5 bases, the J end by 0 bases, with 8 bases between. Germline CDR1 and CDR2: LNHDA and SQIVND (reference sequence). CDR3 amino acids: CASSDTPSGANVLTF. The CDR3 bases are TGTGCCAGTAGTGACACCCCCTCTGGGGCCAACGTCCTGACTTTC.

The V gene is TRBV6-5, the J gene TRBJ2-2; weak D call: TRBD1 (5 bases). CDR1 and CDR2 (germline): MNHEY, SVGAGI. There are 15 residues in the CDR3. V gave up 5 bases and J gave up 4 bases, with 14 bases separating them. CDR3 in DNA: TGTGCCAGCAGTCCTCAGGGATTGACCACCGGGGAGCTGTTTTTT. Translated: CASSPQGLTTGELFF.

The genes are TRBV10-3 and TRBJ2-3, with 8 nucleotides matching TRBD1. The CDR3 totals 15 residues. The germline V gene encodes CDR1 ENHRY and CDR2 SYGVKD. With V trimmed by 4 bases and J by 5 bases, 8 bases remained unmatched. The DNA for the CDR3 is TGTGCCATCAGTGGGGGCAGGGGGCAGGGAGATACGCAGTATTTT. Protein sequence: CAISGGRGQGDTQYF.

V gene TRBV5-1 combines with J gene TRBJ2-3, with a possible D match to TRBD1 (6 bases). The CDR3 totals 15 residues. Germline CDR1 SGHRS, CDR2 YFSETQ. V was pared by 2 bases and J by 0 bases, with 10 bases between. CDR3 DNA sequence: TGCGCCAGCAGCTTACAGGGTGTTAGCACAGATACGCAGTATTTT. It is translated as CASSLQGVSTDTQYF.

V is TRBV9 and J is TRBJ1-6; 8 bases agree with TRBD1. The CDR3 runs 14 residues. Germline trimming cut 5 bases from V and 9 bases from J; bases unmatched to any gene: 7. Germline CDR1 and CDR2: SGDLS and YYNGEE. Here the CDR3 reads CASSKDRDLSPLHF. The CDR3 coding sequence is TGTGCCAGCAGTAAGGACAGGGATCTTTCACCCCTCCACTTT. Full variable domain (remainder filled in from reference TRBV9 and TRBJ1-6): DSGVTQTPKHLITATGQRVTLRCSPRSGDLSVYWYQQSLDQGLQFLIQYYNGEERAKGNILERFSAQQFPDLHSELNLSSLELGDSALYFCASSKDRDLSPLHFGNGTRLTVT.

The V and J genes are TRBV6-1 and TRBJ2-7; D perhaps matches TRBD2 (5 bases). V lost 2 bases and J 4 bases, leaving 6 bases between the germline ends. CDR3 length: 12 residues. Germline lookup yields CDR1 MNHNS and CDR2 SASEGT. The CDR3 region is CASSESGYEQYF. DNA for the CDR3: TGTGCCAGCAGTGAAAGCGGTTACGAGCAGTACTTC.

There are a few counts of this clone. The chain combines TRBV28 with TRBJ1-5; 9 nucleotides align to TRBD1. CDR1 MDHEN and CDR2 SYDVKM come from the germline V gene. The V and J ends lost 6 bases and 1 base, in that order; junction bases with no gene match: 13. This CDR3 has 18 amino acids. CDR3 protein: CASRGTGKVFGSNQPQHF. CDR3 bases: TGTGCCAGCAGGGGGACAGGGAAGGTTTTTGGGAGCAATCAGCCCCAGCATTTT. Based on the CDR3 plus reference TRBV28 and TRBJ1-5, the full variable domain is DVKVTQSSRYLVKRTGEKVFLECVQDMDHENMFWYRQDPGLGLRLIYFSYDVKMKEKGDIPEGYSVSREKKERFSLILESASTNQTSMYLCASRGTGKVFGSNQPQHFGDGTRLSIL.

This clone was seen a handful of times. This chain uses TRBV5-4 with TRBJ2-2, with D unclear. The germline V gene has CDR1 SGHNT and CDR2 YYREEE (reference sequence). The V and J ends lost 0 bases and 7 bases respectively, with 13 bases between them. The CDR3 totals 15 residues. CDR3 nucleotides: TGTGCCAGCAGCTTGGTGTGGCAGTCAGGCGGGGAGCTGTTTTTT. Its protein is CASSLVWQSGGELFF.

The rearrangement uses TRBV28 and TRBJ2-1, with D possibly TRBD2 on 5 matching bases. Trimming stripped 5 bases from V and 8 bases from J, with 22 bases between. The CDR3 covers 16 residues. Per the germline V gene, CDR1 is MDHEN and CDR2 is SYDVKM. The CDR3 loop is CASSQLVGWGSDEQFF. The CDR3 DNA reads as TGTGCCAGCAGTCAACTGGTGGGGTGGGGTAGCGATGAGCAGTTCTTC.

This sequence joins TRBV15 and TRBJ2-7, with D uncertain. Trimming pared 5 bases from V and 1 base from J, leaving 12 bases between. From germline, CDR1 is LNHNV and CDR2 YYDKDF (reference sequence). This CDR3 has 14 residues. CDR3 region: CATSSLGGSYEQYV. CDR3 nucleotide sequence: TGTGCCACCAGCTCCCTCGGCGGATCCTACGAGCAGTACGTC.

J is TRBJ1-2 and V is TRBV7-9; D is unclear. CDR1 and CDR2 from the germline V gene are SEHNR and FQNEAQ (reference sequence). This CDR3 has 15 residues. Trimming left V 3 bases short and J 0 bases short, with 11 bases between. The CDR3 reads CASSFPLSPNYGYTF. The CDR3 DNA reads TGTGCCAGCAGCTTCCCCCTCAGTCCTAACTATGGCTACACCTTC.

V is TRBV7-9 and J is TRBJ1-2; tentative D call: TRBD1 (5 bases). Germline loops: CDR1 SEHNR, CDR2 FQNEAQ (reference sequence). V lost 5 bases to trimming and J lost 4 bases, with 11 bases between them. The CDR3 has 13 amino acids. CDR3 residues: CASSLTDSYGYTF. In DNA, the CDR3 is TGTGCCAGCAGCCTGACAGACAGCTATGGCTACACCTTC.

This clone was counted a few times. The genes are TRBV11-3 and TRBJ2-2; TRBD1 aligns across 8 bases. The CDR3 length is 17 residues. Losses at the gene ends were 4 bases for V and 2 bases for J; bases not matched to a gene: 9. The germline CDR1 and CDR2 sequences are SGHNT and YENEEA. This chain's CDR3 is CASSSRSGQVNTGELFF. CDR3 nucleotide sequence: TGTGCCAGCAGCTCAAGGTCGGGACAGGTCAACACCGGGGAGCTGTTTTTT.

The chain couples TRBV7-2 to TRBJ2-5, with unresolved D. Trimming removed 3 bases at V and 2 bases at J, with 13 bases between. In germline, CDR1 is SGHTA, CDR2 FQGNSA. The CDR3 is 15 amino acids. The CDR3 spells CASSFSAAVQETQYF. The CDR3 DNA reads TGTGCCAGCAGCTTCTCTGCGGCGGTTCAAGAGACCCAGTACTTC.

The rearrangement links TRBV19 to TRBJ1-3; 7 nucleotides match TRBD1. Germline V CDR1 and CDR2: LNHDA, SQIVND (reference sequence). Trimming took 5 bases from V and 0 from J; bases not matched to a gene: 7. The CDR3 totals 16 residues. CDR3 DNA: TGTGCCAGTAGTCGGACAGGCTTAAACTCTGGAAACACCATATATTTT. It encodes CASSRTGLNSGNTIYF. The variable domain in full, with the rest retrieved from reference TRBV19 and TRBJ1-3, is DGGITQSPKYLFRKEGQNVTLSCEQNLNHDAMYWYRQDPGQGLRLIYYSQIVNDFQKGDIAEGYSVSREKKESFPLTVTSAQKNPTAFYLCASSRTGLNSGNTIYFGEGSWLTVV.

This chain links TRBV6-6 with TRBJ2-2, with D possibly TRBD2 on 5 matching bases. CDR3 length: 13 residues. V was shortened by 8 bases and J by 0 bases, with 7 bases between the two germline ends. In germline, CDR1 is MNHNY, CDR2 SVGAGI (reference sequence). CDR3: CASGRTNTGELFF. The DNA for the CDR3 is TGTGCCAGCGGGAGAACGAACACCGGGGAGCTGTTTTTT.

The CDR3, as DNA: TGCAGCGTTTCCGAGAGCACAGATACGCAGTATTTT. Translating gives CSVSESTDTQYF. This chain links TRBV29-1 with TRBJ2-3; D is undetermined. The CDR3 consists of 12 residues. Trimming left V 5 bases short and J 0 bases short, with 6 bases between. Germline loops: CDR1 SQVTM, CDR2 ANQGSEA.

A remark on this clone: The identical CDR3 is also encoded by other nucleotide sequences in the sample. V gene TRBV4-3 combines with J gene TRBJ2-3, with D uncertain. CDR3 length equals 14 residues. Trimming left V 1 base short and J 0 bases short, with 5 bases between. Germline V gene lookup returns CDR1 LGHNA and CDR2 YSLEER. The CDR3, as DNA: TGCGCCAGCAGCCAAGGAGGTAGCACAGATACGCAGTATTTT. Encoded protein: CASSQGGSTDTQYF.

The CDR3 here is CASSSLTSGTSTDTQYF. The CDR3 DNA is TGCGCCAGCAGCTCGTTGACTAGCGGGACTAGCACAGATACGCAGTATTTT. This rearrangement joins TRBV5-1 to TRBJ2-3, with 11 bases identical to TRBD2. This CDR3 comprises 17 residues. V dropped 3 bases and J dropped 0; count of bases not matched to a gene: 6. CDR1 is SGHRS and CDR2 is YFSETQ in the germline V gene.

CDR3 sequence reads: CASSAQLNTEAFF. The CDR3 DNA sequence: TGTGCCAGCAGTGCACAGCTGAACACTGAAGCTTTCTTT. The chain is built from TRBV2 and TRBJ1-1, with D uncertain. V shed 4 bases and J shed 0 bases, with 6 bases lying between them. Per germline, CDR1 SNHLY and CDR2 FYNNEI. The CDR3 is 13 amino acids.

The rearrangement joins TRBV28 to TRBJ1-5; the D is unclear. Looked up from germline, CDR1 is MDHEN and CDR2 is SYDVKM. This CDR3 comprises 16 residues. Trimming pared 4 bases from V and 7 bases from J, leaving 20 bases between. As DNA, the CDR3 is TGTGCCAGCAGTTCTAACATACCGCTGCGAGGACAGCCCCAGCATTTT. This sequence encodes CASSSNIPLRGQPQHF. Combining the CDR3 with reference TRBV28 and TRBJ1-5 gives the whole variable domain DVKVTQSSRYLVKRTGEKVFLECVQDMDHENMFWYRQDPGLGLRLIYFSYDVKMKEKGDIPEGYSVSREKKERFSLILESASTNQTSMYLCASSSNIPLRGQPQHFGDGTRLSIL.

The rearrangement links TRBV4-1 to TRBJ2-1, with D possibly TRBD2 on 5 matching bases. Between the trimmed V and J ends, which lost 0 bases and 0 bases, there was a span of 9 bases. Germline CDR1 is MGHRA and CDR2 is YSYEKL. This CDR3 has 16 amino acids. DNA for the CDR3: TGCGCCAGCAGCCAAGACGGACTCGACTCCTACAATGAGCAGTTCTTC. Residues: CASSQDGLDSYNEQFF.

This clone has a single count. The rearrangement joins TRBV7-2 to TRBJ2-2, with TRBD2 identical over 7 bases. The CDR3 has 15 residues. CDR1 and CDR2 (germline): SGHTA, FQGNSA. The V segment lost 2 bases and the J segment 3 bases; nucleotides outside the gene matches: 3. CDR3 in DNA: TGTGCCAGCAGCTTAAGTAGCGGGTACACCGGGGAGCTGTTTTTT. Translating it yields CASSLSSGYTGELFF.

Only one count was recorded for this clone. V and J are TRBV6-5 and TRBJ2-3, with D possibly TRBD2 on 6 matching bases. The V and J ends lost 10 bases and 2 bases respectively, with 19 bases between them. The CDR3 length is 15 residues. Per the germline V gene, CDR1 is MNHEY and CDR2 is SVGAGI. The CDR3 is CATGEEGAYTDTQYF. The CDR3 DNA reads as TGTGCCACCGGCGAGGAGGGAGCTTACACAGATACGCAGTATTTT.

The CDR3: CASSSPRAGVEAFF. The DNA of the CDR3 is TGTGCCAGCAGCTCCCCCAGGGCCGGAGTTGAAGCTTTCTTT. The chain combines TRBV6-1 with TRBJ1-1; a possible D gene is TRBD1 (5 bases). Germline CDR1 MNHNS, CDR2 SASEGT. V lost 6 bases to trimming and J lost 7 bases, with 18 bases between them. The CDR3 loop spans 14 amino acids.

A remark on this clone: One end of the junction varies from germline; a read error may be responsible. The J gene is TRBJ2-3, the V gene TRBV7-7, with 10 bases fitting TRBD2. In germline, CDR1 is SSHAT, CDR2 FNYEAQ (reference sequence). The CDR3 has 15 residues. CDR3 residues: CASSLELAGTDTQYF. DNA of the CDR3: TGTGCTAGCAGCTTAGAACTAGCGGGAACAGATACGCAGTATTTT.

The chain uses TRBV30 and TRBJ1-6; D remains ambiguous. Trimming shortened V by 3 bases and J by 7 bases, and 10 bases separated the two germline ends. The CDR3 contains 13 residues. The germline gives CDR1 GTSNPN, CDR2 SVGIG (reference sequence). The CDR3 DNA reads TGTGCCTGGAGATCCCACTTGAATTCACCCCTCCACTTT. Translated: CAWRSHLNSPLHF.

This sequence joins TRBV6-1 and TRBJ2-7; 7 bases are shared with TRBD1. The CDR3 has 13 residues. With 6 bases clipped from V and 6 bases from J, the junction kept 8 bases outside the gene matches. Germline V CDR1 and CDR2: MNHNS, SASEGT. CDR3 region: CASSETGDGEQYV. Here the CDR3 DNA reads TGTGCCAGCAGCGAAACAGGGGATGGCGAGCAGTACGTC.